The 25 T cell receptor beta chains listed next were all sequenced from one sample in a study of CD8 T cells in Susac syndrome. Reverse transcription of about 0.5 to 1 ug RNA was carried out with random hexamers. Using its own MiXCR run on the immunoSEQ multiplex PCR reads, TCRdb lists one record per CDR3 protein. The data show over 100,000 distinct CDR3 sequences, nearly 96% seen once. The source material was CD4+ T cells from PBMCs. The receptors shown here come from a human donor with Susac syndrome.

The chain recombines TRBV20-1 with TRBJ2-2, with 8 nucleotides matching TRBD2. Germline V CDR1 and CDR2: DFQATT, SNEGSKA (reference sequence). CDR3 length equals 15 residues. The trim removed 3 bases at V and 1 base at J, leaving 4 bases unmatched. The CDR3 region has the DNA TGCAGTGCTAGTCCACTAGCGGAGAACACCGGGGAGCTGTTTTTT. The encoded protein is CSASPLAENTGELFF.

The chain links TRBV30 to TRBJ2-7, with 7 bases matching TRBD1. The V gene end was trimmed by 0 bases and the J gene end by 5 bases; junction bases not matched to a gene: 4. Germline V gives CDR1 GTSNPN, CDR2 SVGIG (reference sequence). This CDR3 has 13 amino acids. CDR3 residues: CAWSVGGSNEQYF. The CDR3 DNA is TGTGCCTGGAGTGTAGGGGGCAGCAACGAGCAGTACTTC.

CDR3 sequence reads: CASPSGARTDTQYF. In DNA, the CDR3 is TGTGCCAGCCCGTCCGGAGCCCGCACAGATACGCAGTATTTT. V is TRBV27 and J is TRBJ2-3; D unresolved. Germline lookup yields CDR1 MNHEY and CDR2 SMNVEV (reference sequence). This CDR3 region has 14 residues. Trimming took 8 bases from V and 1 from J, leaving 13 bases between them.

The chain recombines TRBV20-1 with TRBJ2-3; no clear D gene. Germline CDR1 DFQATT, CDR2 SNEGSKA (reference sequence). Trimming shortened V by 5 bases and J by 4 bases, and 7 bases separated the two germline ends. The CDR3 spans 11 residues. CDR3 sequence: CSAPKADTQYF. The CDR3 bases are TGCAGTGCTCCGAAGGCAGATACGCAGTATTTT.

The genes are TRBV20-1 and TRBJ2-3; D is unclear. The germline V gene encodes CDR1 DFQATT and CDR2 SNEGSKA (reference sequence). The V end was cut by 4 bases, the J end by 4 bases, with 9 bases between. This CDR3 contains 12 residues. The CDR3 loop is CSAKGPPDTQYF. The CDR3 bases are TGCAGTGCTAAGGGCCCTCCAGATACGCAGTATTTT.

The genes are TRBV29-1 and TRBJ1-4, with TRBD1 as a possible D gene (5 bases). From germline, CDR1 is SQVTM and CDR2 ANQGSEA. This CDR3 is 13 amino acids long. V was trimmed by 3 bases and J by 2 bases, leaving 7 bases between them. DNA of the CDR3: TGCAGCGTTGAGGGGGTGACTAATGAAAAACTGTTTTTT. Translating it yields CSVEGVTNEKLFF.

The chain employs TRBV18 and TRBJ1-1; 11 nucleotides match TRBD1. This CDR3 is 13 amino acids long. Germline lookup yields CDR1 KGHSH and CDR2 LQKENI. The V and J ends lost 3 bases and 7 bases, in that order; junction bases with no gene match: 1. CDR3 sequence reads: CASSPGQGGEAFF. The DNA of the CDR3 is TGTGCCAGCTCACCGGGACAGGGGGGTGAAGCTTTCTTT. The variable domain in full, completed from reference TRBV18 and TRBJ1-1, reads NAGVMQNPRHLVRRRGQEARLRCSPMKGHSHVYWYRQLPEEGLKFMVYLQKENIIDESGMPKERFSAEFPKEGPSILRIQQVVRGDSAAYFCASSPGQGGEAFFGQGTRLTVV.

The CDR3 DNA sequence: TGTGCCACCAGTGATTTGGACACAGACAATGAGCAGTTCTTC. Its translation is CATSDLDTDNEQFF. The chain employs TRBV24-1 and TRBJ2-1; D not resolved. Germline CDR1 is KGHDR and CDR2 is SFDVKD. The ends were cut back, 0 bases at V and 5 bases at J, with 7 bases in the middle. This CDR3 has 14 residues.

This clonotype is a singleton in its sample. The chain is built from TRBV12-3 or TRBV12-4 and TRBJ1-5; TRBD1 agrees at 8 bases. There are 16 residues in the CDR3. Trimming cost V 3 bases and J 0 bases; bases outside gene matches: 4. DNA for the CDR3: TGTGCCAGCAGTTTGGCCGGGACAGGTAGCAATCAGCCCCAGCATTTT. Amino acids: CASSLAGTGSNQPQHF.

The J gene is TRBJ2-3, the V gene TRBV20-1; D is unclear. In germline, CDR1 is DFQATT, CDR2 SNEGSKA (reference sequence). The CDR3 extends over 14 amino acids. Trimming cost V 8 bases and J 0 bases, with 15 bases left between them. In DNA form, the CDR3 reads TGCAGTAATAAAGGGCTCCTAAGCACAGATACGCAGTATTTT. It is translated as CSNKGLLSTDTQYF.

DNA for the CDR3: TGCAGCGTTGATGTGGGACAGACCCGTGACACTGAAGCTTTCTTT. Translating it yields CSVDVGQTRDTEAFF. The rearrangement links TRBV29-1 to TRBJ1-1; TRBD1 matches at 7 bases. Germline V gene data show CDR1 as SQVTM and CDR2 as ANQGSEA. CDR3 length equals 15 residues. Trimming took 3 bases from V and 3 from J; bases not matched to a gene: 10.

V and J are TRBV7-9 and TRBJ2-1; 10 bases agree with TRBD2. V lost 5 bases and J lost 9; bases outside the gene matches: 10. Germline V gives CDR1 SEHNR, CDR2 FQNEAQ (reference sequence). The CDR3 is 15 amino acids. CDR3 bases: TGTGCCAGCAGCCCTCAGCGCCGACTAGCGGGTGAGCAGTTCTTC. This sequence encodes CASSPQRRLAGEQFF.

This chain joins TRBV20-1 and TRBJ1-5; TRBD1 matches 9 bases. Germline-derived CDR1 and CDR2 are DFQATT and SNEGSKA (reference sequence). Losses at the gene ends were 6 bases for V and 7 bases for J; bases not matched to a gene: 10. The CDR3 is 14 amino acids. The CDR3 reads CSAARDREGQPQHF. The CDR3 region has the DNA TGCAGTGCCGCACGGGACAGGGAAGGGCAGCCCCAGCATTTT.

V is TRBV20-1 and J is TRBJ1-1; no firm D call. Trimming pared 6 bases from V and 4 bases from J, leaving 12 bases between. Germline V lookup: CDR1 DFQATT, CDR2 SNEGSKA (reference sequence). This CDR3 is 12 amino acids long. The CDR3 region has the DNA TGCAGTGCGGGCCCGGGCGGCACTGAAGCTTTCTTT. Its translation: CSAGPGGTEAFF.

V is TRBV6-5 and J is TRBJ1-2, with D possibly being TRBD1 (5 bases). The germline CDR1 and CDR2 sequences are MNHEY and SVGAGI. There are 14 residues in the CDR3. The V and J ends lost 7 bases and 6 bases respectively, with 18 bases between them. CDR3 DNA sequence: TGTGCCAGCACAGCCGGCGGGGGAAGGAATGGCTACACCTTC. Protein sequence: CASTAGGGRNGYTF.

The gene calls are TRBV5-1 and TRBJ2-5, with 8 positions matching TRBD2. The CDR3 loop spans 14 amino acids. CDR1 and CDR2 (germline): SGHRS, YFSETQ. The trim removed 4 bases at V and 5 bases at J, leaving 7 bases unmatched. The CDR3 DNA sequence: TGCGCCAGCAGCGCCCCGGGGGGGCCGGAGACCCAGTACTTC. Translating gives CASSAPGGPETQYF.

The chain has TRBV12-3 or TRBV12-4 and TRBJ2-5; 13 bases are shared with TRBD2. Trimming took 5 bases from V and 4 from J; bases not matched to a gene: 4. This CDR3 is 15 amino acids long. The CDR3 sequence: CASSIGLAGAETQYF. The CDR3 DNA reads TGTGCCAGCAGTATAGGACTAGCGGGAGCAGAGACCCAGTACTTC.

The chain uses TRBV30 and TRBJ1-1, with D unclear. The CDR3 has 13 amino acids. The V gene lost 0 bases and the J gene lost 0 bases, with 5 bases spanning the gap. The germline CDR1 and CDR2 sequences are GTSNPN and SVGIG (reference sequence). CDR3 amino acids: CAWSVAMNTEAFF. DNA for the CDR3: TGTGCCTGGAGTGTTGCCATGAACACTGAAGCTTTCTTT.

J is TRBJ2-7 and V is TRBV6-5, with D perhaps matching TRBD2 (6 bases). CDR3 length: 14 amino acids. Per the germline V gene, CDR1 is MNHEY and CDR2 is SVGAGI. V lost 10 bases, J lost 2 bases, and 18 bases lay in between. CDR3 in DNA: TGTGCCACCCTGAGGCGGGGAGCAACCTACGAGCAGTACTTC. Amino acids: CATLRRGATYEQYF.

The chain links TRBV5-6 to TRBJ2-5; TRBD2 matches 13 bases. Losses at the gene ends were 6 bases for V and 5 bases for J; bases not matched to a gene: 10. Germline V gene sequence: CDR1 SGHDT, CDR2 YYEEEE. The CDR3 covers 16 residues. DNA of the CDR3: TGTGCCAGCACCCAGACTAGCGGGAGGCCCCTGGAGACCCAGTACTTC. It yields the protein CASTQTSGRPLETQYF.

The V and J genes are TRBV19 and TRBJ2-3; 8 bases align to TRBD2. The CDR3 runs 14 residues. With V trimmed by 5 bases and J by 3 bases, 4 bases remained unmatched. CDR1 and CDR2 from the germline V gene are LNHDA and SQIVND (reference sequence). The CDR3 DNA follows: TGTGCCAGTAGTGCCGGGAGGGGAACAGATACGCAGTATTTT. This sequence encodes CASSAGRGTDTQYF.

The rearrangement uses TRBV4-2 and TRBJ2-2, with D maybe TRBD1 (5 bases). Trimming took 1 base from V and 6 from J, leaving 18 bases between them. Per germline, CDR1 LGHNA and CDR2 YNFKEQ. The CDR3 runs 17 residues. The DNA of the CDR3 is TGTGCCAGCAGCCAAGCGCTCGAACAGGCGACGGCCGGGGAGCTGTTTTTT. The encoded protein is CASSQALEQATAGELFF.

The CDR3 sequence is CSVDTSYEQYF. The CDR3 DNA reads TGCAGCGTTGATACGTCCTACGAGCAGTACTTC. The rearrangement links TRBV29-1 to TRBJ2-7; D gene unclear. The CDR3 totals 11 residues. Germline lookup yields CDR1 SQVTM and CDR2 ANQGSEA. V lost 3 bases to trimming and J lost 1 base, with 4 bases between them.

Only one count was recorded for this clonotype. The CDR3 sequence is CASSPLLAGEVGELFF. The CDR3 nucleotides read TGTGCCAGCAGCCCCCTACTAGCGGGAGAGGTCGGGGAGCTGTTTTTT. The chain has TRBV7-6 and TRBJ2-2; 11 positions match TRBD2. The length of the CDR3 is 16 residues. Germline loops: CDR1 SGHVS, CDR2 FNYEAQ. The V gene end was trimmed by 5 bases and the J gene end by 7 bases; junction bases not matched to a gene: 9.

The J gene is TRBJ2-1, the V gene TRBV2; no clear D gene. V gave up 1 base and J gave up 0 bases, with 7 bases separating them. Germline CDR1 SNHLY, CDR2 FYNNEI. CDR3 size: 15 residues. Here the CDR3 DNA reads TGTGCCAGCAGTGAAGAAATTAGCTCCTACAATGAGCAGTTCTTC. This codes for CASSEEISSYNEQFF.